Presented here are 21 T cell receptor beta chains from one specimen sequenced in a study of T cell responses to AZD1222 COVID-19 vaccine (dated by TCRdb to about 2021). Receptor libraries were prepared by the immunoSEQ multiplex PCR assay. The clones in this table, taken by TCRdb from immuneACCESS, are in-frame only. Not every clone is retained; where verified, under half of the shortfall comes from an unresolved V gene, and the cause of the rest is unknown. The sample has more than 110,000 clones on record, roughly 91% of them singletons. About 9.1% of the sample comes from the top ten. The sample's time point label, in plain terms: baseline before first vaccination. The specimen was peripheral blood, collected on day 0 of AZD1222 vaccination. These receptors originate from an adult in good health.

In DNA form, the CDR3 reads TGTGCCAGCAGATCCGTGTACAATCAGCCCCAGCATTTT. As protein: CASRSVYNQPQHF. The V call is TRBV2, the J call TRBJ1-5; no firm D call. The CDR3 is 13 amino acids. V gave up 6 bases and J gave up 3 bases, with 9 bases separating them. Per germline, CDR1 SNHLY and CDR2 FYNNEI.

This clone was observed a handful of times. The CDR3 region is CAGDTRLNQPQHF. In DNA form, the CDR3 reads TGTGCTGGAGACACGAGGTTAAATCAGCCCCAGCATTTT. J is TRBJ1-5 and V is TRBV12-5; D not certain. From germline, CDR1 is LGHNT and CDR2 FRNRAP. V lost 11 bases and J 4 bases, leaving 15 bases between the germline ends. The length of the CDR3 is 13 residues. Drawing the rest from reference TRBV12-5 and TRBJ1-5, the complete variable domain is DARVTQTPRHKVTEMGQEVTMRCQPILGHNTVFWYRQTMMQGLELLAYFRNRAPLDDSGMPKDRFSAEMPDATLATLKIQPSEPRDSAVYFCAGDTRLNQPQHFGDGTRLSIL.

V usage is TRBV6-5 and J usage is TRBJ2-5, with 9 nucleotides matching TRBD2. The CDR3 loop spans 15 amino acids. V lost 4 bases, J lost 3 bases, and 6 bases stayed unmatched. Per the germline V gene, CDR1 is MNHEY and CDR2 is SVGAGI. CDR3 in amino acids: CASSSPGGGEETQYF. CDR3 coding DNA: TGTGCCAGCAGTTCCCCGGGCGGGGGGGAAGAGACCCAGTACTTC.

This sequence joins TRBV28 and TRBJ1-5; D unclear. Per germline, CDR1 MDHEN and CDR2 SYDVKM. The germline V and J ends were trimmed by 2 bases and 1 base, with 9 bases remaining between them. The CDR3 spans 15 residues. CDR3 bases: TGTGCCAGCAGTTTAATCGGGATGAGCAATCAGCCCCAGCATTTT. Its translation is CASSLIGMSNQPQHF.

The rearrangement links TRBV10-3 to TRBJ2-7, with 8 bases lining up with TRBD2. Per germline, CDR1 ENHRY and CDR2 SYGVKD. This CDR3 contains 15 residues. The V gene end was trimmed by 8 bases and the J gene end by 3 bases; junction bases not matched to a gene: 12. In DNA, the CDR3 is TGTGCCATCGGAGTGACGGGGGGGGCCGTCTACGAGCAGTACTTC. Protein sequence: CAIGVTGGAVYEQYF.

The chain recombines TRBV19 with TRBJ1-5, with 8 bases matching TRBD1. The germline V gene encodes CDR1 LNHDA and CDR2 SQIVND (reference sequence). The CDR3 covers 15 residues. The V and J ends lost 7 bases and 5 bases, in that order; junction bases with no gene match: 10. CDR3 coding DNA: TGTGCCAGTAAAACACAGGGGGTTTTGCATCAGCCCCAGCATTTT. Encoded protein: CASKTQGVLHQPQHF. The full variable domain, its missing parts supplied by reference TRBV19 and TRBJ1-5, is DGGITQSPKYLFRKEGQNVTLSCEQNLNHDAMYWYRQDPGQGLRLIYYSQIVNDFQKGDIAEGYSVSREKKESFPLTVTSAQKNPTAFYLCASKTQGVLHQPQHFGDGTRLSIL.

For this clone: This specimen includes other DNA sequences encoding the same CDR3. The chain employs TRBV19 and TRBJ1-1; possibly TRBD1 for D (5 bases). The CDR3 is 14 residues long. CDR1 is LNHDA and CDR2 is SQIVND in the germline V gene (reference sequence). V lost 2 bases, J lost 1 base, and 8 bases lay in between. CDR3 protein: CASSIQGPNTEAFF. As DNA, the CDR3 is TGTGCCAGTAGTATACAGGGACCGAACACTGAAGCTTTCTTT.

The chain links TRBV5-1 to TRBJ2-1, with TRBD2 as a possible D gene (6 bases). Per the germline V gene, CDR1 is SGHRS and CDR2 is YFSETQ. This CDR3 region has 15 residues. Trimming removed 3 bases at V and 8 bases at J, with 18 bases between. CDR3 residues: CASSSGLVTDDEQFF. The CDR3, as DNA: TGCGCCAGCAGCTCGGGACTCGTTACGGACGATGAGCAGTTCTTC.

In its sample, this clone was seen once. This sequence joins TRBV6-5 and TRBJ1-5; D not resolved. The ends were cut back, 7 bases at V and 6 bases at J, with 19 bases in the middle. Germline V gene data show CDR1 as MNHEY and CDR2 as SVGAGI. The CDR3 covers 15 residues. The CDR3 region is CASTDLFGGIQPQHF. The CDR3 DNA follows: TGTGCCAGCACGGACCTTTTCGGAGGGATTCAGCCCCAGCATTTT.

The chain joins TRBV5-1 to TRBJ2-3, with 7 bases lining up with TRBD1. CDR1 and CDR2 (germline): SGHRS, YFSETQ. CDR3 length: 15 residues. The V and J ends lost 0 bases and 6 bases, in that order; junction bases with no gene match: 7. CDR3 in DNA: TGCGCCAGCAGCTTGGCGGGACAGTCATCCGATACGCAGTATTTT. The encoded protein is CASSLAGQSSDTQYF.

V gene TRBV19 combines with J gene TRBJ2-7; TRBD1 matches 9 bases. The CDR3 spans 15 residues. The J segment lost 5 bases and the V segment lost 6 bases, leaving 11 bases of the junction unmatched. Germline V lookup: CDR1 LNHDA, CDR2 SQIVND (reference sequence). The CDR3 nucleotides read TGTGCCAGTAGCACCCGGGACAGGGTGAGAAACGAGCAGTACTTC. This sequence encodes CASSTRDRVRNEQYF.

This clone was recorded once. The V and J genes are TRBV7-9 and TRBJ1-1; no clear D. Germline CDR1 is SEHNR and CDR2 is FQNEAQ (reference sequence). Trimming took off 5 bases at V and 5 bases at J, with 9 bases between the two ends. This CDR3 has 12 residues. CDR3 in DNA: TGTGCCAGCAGCCCAGCCGGGACTGAAGCTTTCTTT. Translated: CASSPAGTEAFF.

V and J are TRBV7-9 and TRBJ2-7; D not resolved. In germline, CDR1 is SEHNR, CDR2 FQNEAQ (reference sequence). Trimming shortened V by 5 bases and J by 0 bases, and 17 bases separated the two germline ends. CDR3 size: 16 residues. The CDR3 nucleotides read TGTGCCAGCAGCGCCTATCGGACGGAGAGCTCCTACGAGCAGTACTTC. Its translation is CASSAYRTESSYEQYF.

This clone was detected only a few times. CDR3 DNA: TGTGCCACCAGCGGACAGTCCCGATCACCCCTCCACTTT. Translation gives CATSGQSRSPLHF. V gene TRBV24-1 combines with J gene TRBJ1-6; D possibly corresponds to TRBD1 (6 bases). CDR1 KGHDR and CDR2 SFDVKD come from the germline V gene. The ends were cut back, 7 bases at V and 10 bases at J, with 13 bases in the middle. CDR3 length equals 13 residues.

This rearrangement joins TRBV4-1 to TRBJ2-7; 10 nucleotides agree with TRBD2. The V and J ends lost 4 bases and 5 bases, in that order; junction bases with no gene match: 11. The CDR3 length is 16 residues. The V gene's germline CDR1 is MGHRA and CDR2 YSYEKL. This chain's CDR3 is CASSLKQLAGDDEQYF. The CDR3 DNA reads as TGCGCCAGCAGCCTCAAACAGCTAGCGGGGGATGACGAGCAGTACTTC.

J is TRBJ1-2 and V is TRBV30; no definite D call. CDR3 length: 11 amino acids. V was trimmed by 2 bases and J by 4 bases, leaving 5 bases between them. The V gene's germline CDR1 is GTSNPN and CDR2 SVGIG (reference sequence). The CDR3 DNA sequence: TGTGCCTGGAGTCGACTCTATGGCTACACCTTC. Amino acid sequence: CAWSRLYGYTF.

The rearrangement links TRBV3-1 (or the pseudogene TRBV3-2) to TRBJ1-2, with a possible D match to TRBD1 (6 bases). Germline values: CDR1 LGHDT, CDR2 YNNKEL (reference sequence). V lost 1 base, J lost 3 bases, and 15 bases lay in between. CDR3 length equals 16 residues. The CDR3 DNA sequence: TGTGCCAGCAGCCAAGGCTCTACAGGGTCCCACTATGGCTACACCTTC. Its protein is CASSQGSTGSHYGYTF.

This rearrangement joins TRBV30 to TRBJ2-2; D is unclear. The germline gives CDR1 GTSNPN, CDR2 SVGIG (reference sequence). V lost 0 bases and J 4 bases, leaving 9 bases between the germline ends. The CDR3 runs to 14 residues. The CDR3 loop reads CAWSVLAPTGELFF. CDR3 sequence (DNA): TGTGCCTGGAGTGTACTTGCCCCCACCGGGGAGCTGTTTTTT.

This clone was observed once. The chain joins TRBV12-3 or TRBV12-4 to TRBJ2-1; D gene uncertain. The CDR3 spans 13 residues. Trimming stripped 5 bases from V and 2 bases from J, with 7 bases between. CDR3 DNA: TGTGCCAGCAGTCAGAATCCCTACAATGAGCAGTTCTTC. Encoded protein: CASSQNPYNEQFF.

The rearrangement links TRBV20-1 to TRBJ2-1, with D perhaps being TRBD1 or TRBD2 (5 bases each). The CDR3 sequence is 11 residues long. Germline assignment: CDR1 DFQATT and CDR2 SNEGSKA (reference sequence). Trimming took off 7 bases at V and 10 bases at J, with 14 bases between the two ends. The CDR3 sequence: CSEGTASEQFF. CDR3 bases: TGCAGTGAAGGGACGGCGTCGGAGCAGTTCTTC.

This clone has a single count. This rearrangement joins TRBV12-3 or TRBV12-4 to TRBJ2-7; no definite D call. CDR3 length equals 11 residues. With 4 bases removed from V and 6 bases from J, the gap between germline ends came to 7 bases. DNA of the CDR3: TGTGCCAGCAGTTCGAGACGCGAGCAGTACTTC. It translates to CASSSRREQYF.